This TCR beta chain was observed in a study of blood T cell repertoires in COVID-19. Study information: Donors in the United States, Italy and Spain gave samples during acute or convalescent COVID-19.

Assay used: immunoSEQ multiplex PCR; TCRdb lists only in-frame clones, some missing. Here the sample spans under 250,000 clones, 84% being singletons. Trimming pared 1 base from V and 3 bases from J, leaving 9 bases between. CDR3 size: 14 residues. CDR1 SGHTA and CDR2 FQGTGA come from the germline V gene. Study members were between 18 and 89 years old and lived in 24 US regions. Cohorts were based on clinical histories the participants reported. Either two negative PCRs, clearance, or symptom resolution qualified Cohort 3 donors as recovered. V gene TRBV7-3 combines with J gene TRBJ1-1; the D gene is possibly TRBD1 (5 bases). This receptor was obtained from a man aged 60 to 69 who had recovered from COVID-19. The specimen sequenced was PBMCs or T cells enriched from blood (not recorded which). The CDR3 reads CASSLIGADTEAFF. CDR3 DNA: TGTGCCAGCAGCTTAATAGGGGCCGACACTGAAGCTTTCTTT. Combining the CDR3 with reference TRBV7-3 and TRBJ1-1 gives the whole variable domain GAGVSQTPSNKVTEKGKYVELRCDPISGHTALYWYRQSLGQGPEFLIYFQGTGAADDSGLPNDRFFAVRPEGSVSTLKIQRTERGDSAVYLCASSLIGADTEAFFGQGTRLTVV.